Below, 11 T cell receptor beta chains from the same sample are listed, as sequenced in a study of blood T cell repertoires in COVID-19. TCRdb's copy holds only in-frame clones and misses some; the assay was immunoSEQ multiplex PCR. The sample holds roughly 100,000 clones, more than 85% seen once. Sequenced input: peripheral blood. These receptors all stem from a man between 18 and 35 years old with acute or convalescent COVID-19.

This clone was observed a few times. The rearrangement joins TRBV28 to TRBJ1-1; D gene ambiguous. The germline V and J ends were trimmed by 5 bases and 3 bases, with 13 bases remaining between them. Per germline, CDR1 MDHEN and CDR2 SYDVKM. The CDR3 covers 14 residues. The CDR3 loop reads CASSLTGRDTEAFF. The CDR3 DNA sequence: TGTGCCAGCAGTCTTACCGGGAGAGACACTGAAGCTTTCTTT.

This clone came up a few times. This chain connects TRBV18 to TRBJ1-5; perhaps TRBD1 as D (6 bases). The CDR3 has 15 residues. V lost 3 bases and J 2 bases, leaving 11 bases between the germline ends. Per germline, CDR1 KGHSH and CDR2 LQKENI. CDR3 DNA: TGTGCCAGCTCACCCAGGGGAGGGGGCAATCAGCCCCAGCATTTT. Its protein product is CASSPRGGGNQPQHF.

In DNA, the CDR3 is TGTGCCAGTAGTATAAATCCAGGGTCGGGTTACAATGAGCAGTTCTTC. Protein sequence: CASSINPGSGYNEQFF. V and J are TRBV19 and TRBJ2-1, with D possibly TRBD1 on 5 matching bases. The CDR3 is 16 residues long. CDR1 LNHDA and CDR2 SQIVND come from the germline V gene (reference sequence). Trimming stripped 2 bases from V and 4 bases from J, with 15 bases between.

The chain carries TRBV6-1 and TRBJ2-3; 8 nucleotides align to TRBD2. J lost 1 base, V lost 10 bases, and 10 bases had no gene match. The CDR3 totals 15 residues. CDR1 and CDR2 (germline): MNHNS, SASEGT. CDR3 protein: CATLGLGGGTDTQYF. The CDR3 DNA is TGTGCCACCCTGGGACTAGGGGGGGGCACAGATACGCAGTATTTT.

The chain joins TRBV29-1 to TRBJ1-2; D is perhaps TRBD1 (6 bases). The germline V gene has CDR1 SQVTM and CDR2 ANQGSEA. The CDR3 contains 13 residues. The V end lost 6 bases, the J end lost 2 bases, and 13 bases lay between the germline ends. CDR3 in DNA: TGCAGCGTGGAACCGACAGGCAACTATGGCTACACCTTC. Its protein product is CSVEPTGNYGYTF.

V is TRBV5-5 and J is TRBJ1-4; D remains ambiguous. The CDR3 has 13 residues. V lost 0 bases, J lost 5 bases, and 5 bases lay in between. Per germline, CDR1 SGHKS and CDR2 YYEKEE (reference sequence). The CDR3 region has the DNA TGTGCCAGCAGCTTGGCCGTCAATGAAAAACTGTTTTTT. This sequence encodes CASSLAVNEKLFF.

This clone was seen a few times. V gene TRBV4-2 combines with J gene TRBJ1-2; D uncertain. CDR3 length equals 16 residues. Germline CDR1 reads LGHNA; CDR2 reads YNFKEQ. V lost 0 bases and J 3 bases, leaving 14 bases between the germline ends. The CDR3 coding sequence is TGTGCCAGCAGCCAAGATCTAACGGGCGGGGACTATGGCTACACCTTC. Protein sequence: CASSQDLTGGDYGYTF.

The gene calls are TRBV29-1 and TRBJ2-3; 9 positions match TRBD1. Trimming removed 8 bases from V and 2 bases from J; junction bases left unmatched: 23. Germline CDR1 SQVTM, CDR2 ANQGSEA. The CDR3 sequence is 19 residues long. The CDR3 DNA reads TGCAGCCCTACTATGATGGGTCGGGGACAGGGCCGATACACAGATACGCAGTATTTT. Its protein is CSPTMMGRGQGRYTDTQYF.

In DNA form, the CDR3 reads TGTGCCATTCCGGGACAGGGTCTTATGAACACTGAAGCTTTCTTT. This translates into CAIPGQGLMNTEAFF. V and J are TRBV6-5 and TRBJ1-1; 9 positions match TRBD1. CDR3 length equals 15 residues. With V trimmed by 10 bases and J by 0 bases, 9 bases remained unmatched. In germline, CDR1 is MNHEY, CDR2 SVGAGI.

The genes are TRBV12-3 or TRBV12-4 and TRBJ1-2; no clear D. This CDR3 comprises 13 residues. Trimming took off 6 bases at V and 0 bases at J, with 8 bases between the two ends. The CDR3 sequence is CASSLLSNYGYTF. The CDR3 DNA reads TGTGCCAGCAGCCTTCTATCTAACTATGGCTACACCTTC.

In DNA form, the CDR3 reads TGTGCCAGCAGCTTAGGCGCCGGGGGGAATTCACCCCTCCACTTT. Translation gives CASSLGAGGNSPLHF. V is TRBV13 and J is TRBJ1-6, with D possibly being TRBD1 (5 bases). Germline values: CDR1 PRHDT, CDR2 FYEKMQ (reference sequence). Trimming removed 0 bases from V and 7 bases from J, with 10 bases in between. The CDR3 loop spans 15 amino acids.